A single sample gave rise to the 7 T cell receptor beta chains below, sequenced in a study of blood T cell repertoires in COVID-19. Assay: immunoSEQ multiplex PCR; the TCRdb copy retains only in-frame clones and omits some. Altogether under 200,000 clones are present, approximately 91% being singletons, with the ten largest covering roughly 2.1%. The sequencing input was peripheral blood. The receptors were gathered from a man in his late teens or twenties with acute or convalescent COVID-19.

The gene calls are TRBV7-9 and TRBJ2-7, with D possibly matching TRBD1 (5 bases). Germline V gene data show CDR1 as SEHNR and CDR2 as FQNEAQ (reference sequence). V lost 11 bases and J lost 0, with 17 bases in between. The CDR3 covers 14 residues. The DNA of the CDR3 is TGTGCCGGGGCGAGTGAGGAGACCTCCTACGAGCAGTACTTC. The encoded protein is CAGASEETSYEQYF.

V gene TRBV29-1 combines with J gene TRBJ2-1; 9 nucleotides line up with TRBD1. CDR1 and CDR2 (germline): SQVTM, ANQGSEA. J gave up 1 base and V 8 bases, and 12 bases lay outside the gene matches. This CDR3 comprises 16 residues. CDR3 nucleotides: TGCAGCCATCGGGACAGGGAGGGCGAGTCCTACAATGAGCAGTTCTTC. Translating gives CSHRDREGESYNEQFF.

V is TRBV19 and J is TRBJ1-1; no clear D gene. V was trimmed by 2 bases and J by 5 bases, leaving 12 bases between them. This CDR3 is 14 amino acids long. CDR1 and CDR2 (germline): LNHDA, SQIVND (reference sequence). The CDR3 DNA is TGTGCCAGTAGTATACGGTCCCTGCGGACTGAAGCTTTCTTT. This codes for CASSIRSLRTEAFF.

The rearrangement uses TRBV6-5 and TRBJ2-7, with D perhaps matching TRBD2 (6 bases). CDR3 length equals 13 residues. Germline V gives CDR1 MNHEY, CDR2 SVGAGI. Between the trimmed V and J ends, which lost 11 bases and 0 bases, there was a span of 14 bases. The CDR3 spells CASTGRGSYEQYF. The DNA for the CDR3 is TGTGCCTCCACCGGGCGGGGCTCCTACGAGCAGTACTTC.

V and J are TRBV5-1 and TRBJ1-2; TRBD1 matches 7 bases. This CDR3 is built from 17 residues. After removal of 4 bases from V and 3 bases from J, the junction contained 15 bases not matched to a gene. Germline CDR1 SGHRS, CDR2 YFSETQ. The CDR3 DNA sequence: TGCGCCAGCAGCCTCCGATGGGCGTCAGGGGGTTACTATGGCTACACCTTC. As protein: CASSLRWASGGYYGYTF. Complete variable domain (other parts from reference TRBV5-1 and TRBJ1-2): KAGVTQTPRYLIKTRGQQVTLSCSPISGHRSVSWYQQTPGQGLQFLFEYFSETQRNKGNFPGRFSGRQFSNSRSEMNVSTLELGDSALYLCASSLRWASGGYYGYTFGSGTRLTVV.

V is TRBV24-1 and J is TRBJ1-5, with D uncertain. V gave up 9 bases and J gave up 0 bases, with 11 bases separating them. CDR3 size: 14 residues. Germline CDR1 is KGHDR and CDR2 is SFDVKD. The CDR3 region is CATADGDSNQPQHF. CDR3 DNA sequence: TGTGCCACCGCTGACGGGGATAGCAATCAGCCCCAGCATTTT.

The count of this clone is one. The rearrangement joins TRBV6-2 or TRBV6-3 to TRBJ1-2; D gene uncertain. The CDR3 runs 14 residues. The V gene's germline CDR1 is MNHEY and CDR2 SVGEGT. Between the trimmed V and J ends, which lost 0 bases and 2 bases, there was a span of 7 bases. This CDR3 reads CASSYSGRNYGYTF. CDR3 DNA sequence: TGTGCCAGCAGTTACTCGGGCCGGAACTATGGCTACACCTTC.